The 2 T cell receptor beta chains given below trace back to one sample, sequenced in a study of blood T cell repertoires in COVID-19. Sequencing used immunoSEQ multiplex PCR; TCRdb keeps in-frame clones, though not all of them. Of over 130,000 clones listed, about 79% are singletons. What was sequenced was peripheral blood. These receptors came from a woman aged 80 or over with active or convalescent COVID-19.

The V call is TRBV30, the J call TRBJ1-3; D not resolved. V was clipped by 0 bases and J by 3 bases, with 12 bases between them. The length of the CDR3 is 15 residues. Germline values: CDR1 GTSNPN, CDR2 SVGIG (reference sequence). CDR3 nucleotide sequence: TGTGCCTGGAGTGTAAAGGGAGGGTTTGGAAACACCATATATTTT. The encoded protein is CAWSVKGGFGNTIYF.

V usage is TRBV5-1 and J usage is TRBJ1-1, with D uncertain. Germline loops: CDR1 SGHRS, CDR2 YFSETQ. The CDR3 has 13 amino acids. V lost 2 bases, J lost 0 bases, and 5 bases lay in between. The CDR3 spells CASSFRLNTEAFF. CDR3 nucleotide sequence: TGCGCCAGCAGCTTCCGGTTGAACACTGAAGCTTTCTTT.